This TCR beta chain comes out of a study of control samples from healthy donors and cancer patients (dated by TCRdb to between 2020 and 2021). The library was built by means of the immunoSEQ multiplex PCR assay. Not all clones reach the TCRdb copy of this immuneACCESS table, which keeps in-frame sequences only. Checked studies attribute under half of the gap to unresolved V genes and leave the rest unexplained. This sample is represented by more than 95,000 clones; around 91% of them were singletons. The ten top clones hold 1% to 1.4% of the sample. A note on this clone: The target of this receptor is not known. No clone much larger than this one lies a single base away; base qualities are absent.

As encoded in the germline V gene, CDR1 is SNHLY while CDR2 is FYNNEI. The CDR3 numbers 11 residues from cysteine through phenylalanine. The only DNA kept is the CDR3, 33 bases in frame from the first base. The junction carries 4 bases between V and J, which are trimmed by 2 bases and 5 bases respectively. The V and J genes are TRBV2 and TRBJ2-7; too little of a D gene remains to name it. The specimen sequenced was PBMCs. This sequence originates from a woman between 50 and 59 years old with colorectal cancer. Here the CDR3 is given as CASSELDEQYF. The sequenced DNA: TGTGCCAGCAGTGAACTGGACGAGCAGTACTTC.